This T cell receptor beta chain stems from a study of response to subunit inactivated influenza vaccine. The CDR3 spans 14 residues. Germline CDR1 MNHEY, CDR2 SMNVEV (reference sequence). The J segment lost 3 bases and the V segment lost 8 bases, leaving 5 bases of the junction unmatched. Ten or more counts support this clonotype. TCRdb recomputed calls from the RT-PCR reads with MiXCR, one row per CDR3 protein. Of approximately 490,000 distinct CDR3 sequences in the sample, 6.5% to 8% were seen once. The chain combines TRBV27 with TRBJ1-5; 9 bases align to TRBD1. The source of this sequence is a man aged 45 to 70 who received an inactivated influenza vaccine. Sequencing used PBMCs from blood, obtained 23 months after vaccination. The CDR3 DNA sequence: TGTGCCAGCCAGGACAGGGGATACAATCAGCCCCAGCATTTT. This gives the protein CASQDRGYNQPQHF.